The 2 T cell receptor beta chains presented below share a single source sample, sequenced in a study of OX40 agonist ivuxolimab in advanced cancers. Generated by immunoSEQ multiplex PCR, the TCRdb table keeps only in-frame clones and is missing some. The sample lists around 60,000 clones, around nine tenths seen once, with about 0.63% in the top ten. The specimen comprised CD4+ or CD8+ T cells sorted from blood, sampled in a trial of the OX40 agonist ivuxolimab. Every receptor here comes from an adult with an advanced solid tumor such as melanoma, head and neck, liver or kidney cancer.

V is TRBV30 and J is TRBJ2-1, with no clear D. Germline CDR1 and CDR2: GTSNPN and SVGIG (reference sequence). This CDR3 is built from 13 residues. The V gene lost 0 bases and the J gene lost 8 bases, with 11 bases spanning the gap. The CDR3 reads CAWSVLPSYEQFF. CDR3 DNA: TGTGCCTGGAGTGTACTCCCTAGTTATGAGCAGTTCTTC. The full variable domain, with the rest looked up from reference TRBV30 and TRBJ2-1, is SQTIHQWPATLVQPVGSPLSLECTVEGTSNPNLYWYRQAAGRGLQLLFYSVGIGQISSEVPQNLSASRPQDRQFILSSKKLLLSDSGFYLCAWSVLPSYEQFFGPGTRLTVL.

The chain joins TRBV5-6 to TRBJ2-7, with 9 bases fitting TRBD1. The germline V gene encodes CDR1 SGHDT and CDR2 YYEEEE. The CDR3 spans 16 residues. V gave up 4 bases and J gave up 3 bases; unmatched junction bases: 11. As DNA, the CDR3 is TGTGCCAGCAGCCTCGCCCGGGACAGGGTCGTCTACGAGCAGTACTTC. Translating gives CASSLARDRVVYEQYF.